This TCR beta chain was sequenced for a study of T cells in Graves' hyperthyroidism and ophthalmopathy. Pregnant or lactating patients were excluded, as were those with uncontrolled infection or other autoimmune disease. Authors of the study amplified TCR beta CDR3 regions from RNA transcripts. Using the HTBI primer set, a first-round RT-PCR was run on the TCR CDR3. TCRdb re-called the multiplex PCR reads through MiXCR, storing one row per CDR3 protein. The sample lists some 370,000 distinct CDR3 sequences, 17% seen once, with 30% to 35% in the top ten. Germline CDR1 and CDR2: SGHRS and YFSETQ. The ends lost 10 bases at V and 5 bases at J; junction bases unmatched: 9. This CDR3 has 13 residues.

The chain is built from TRBV5-1 and TRBJ2-7; the match to TRBD1 covers 10 bases. The material sequenced was blood. The TCR originated in a woman in her twenties or thirties with Graves' hyperthyroidism that later progressed to Graves' ophthalmopathy. CDR3 region: CAGARDRGDEQYF. The CDR3 region has the DNA TGCGCCGGGGCCAGGGACAGGGGCGACGAGCAGTACTTC.